Shown below are 8 T cell receptor beta chains from a single sample sequenced in a study of shared clonotypes between healthy human individuals. This table comes from immunoSEQ multiplex PCR, and its TCRdb copy is limited to in-frame clones, with some not included. The sample includes 550,000 to 750,000 clones, less than 97% of them seen just once. CD8 cells regarded as naive lacked CD45RO, were positively chosen for CCR7, and omitted terminally differentiated effector memory CD45RA+ cells. The material sequenced was naive CD8+ T cells sorted from blood. Receptor source: a woman aged 30 to 39 in good health.

The chain is built from TRBV2 and TRBJ2-1; weak D call: TRBD1 (6 bases). The V and J ends lost 3 bases and 13 bases respectively, with 13 bases between them. Looked up from germline, CDR1 is SNHLY and CDR2 is FYNNEI. The CDR3 spans 12 residues. CDR3 sequence reads: CASSDGQLRQFF. CDR3 nucleotide sequence: TGTGCCAGCAGTGATGGACAGCTTCGACAGTTCTTC.

The chain recombines TRBV19 with TRBJ2-7, with 9 bases aligning to TRBD1. Germline CDR1 and CDR2: LNHDA and SQIVND (reference sequence). The ends lost 5 bases at V and 4 bases at J; junction bases unmatched: 9. The CDR3 length is 15 residues. The CDR3 loop is CASSFAQGARYEQYF. The CDR3 region has the DNA TGTGCCAGTAGTTTTGCACAGGGGGCAAGATACGAGCAGTACTTC.

CDR3 in DNA: TGTGCCAGCAGTAAACCGGACAGTCAATCGAGTTACGAGCAGTACTTC. It yields the protein CASSKPDSQSSYEQYF. J is TRBJ2-7 and V is TRBV6-6, with a tentative D call TRBD1 (6 bases). The CDR3 spans 16 residues. Trimming cost V 5 bases and J 4 bases, with 21 bases left between them. Looked up from germline, CDR1 is MNHNY and CDR2 is SVGAGI (reference sequence).

The chain is built from TRBV7-9 and TRBJ2-1; D is perhaps TRBD2 (6 bases). Germline loops: CDR1 SEHNR, CDR2 FQNEAQ (reference sequence). V was trimmed by 0 bases and J by 4 bases, leaving 16 bases between them. This CDR3 spans 17 amino acids. CDR3 coding DNA: TGTGCCAGCAGCTTAGCGTCCGCCCAGCGGGCTTACAATGAGCAGTTCTTC. This translates into CASSLASAQRAYNEQFF.

This rearrangement joins TRBV11-3 to TRBJ2-3; 8 bases agree with TRBD2. Per the germline V gene, CDR1 is SGHNT and CDR2 is YENEEA. After removal of 3 bases from V and 2 bases from J, the junction contained 4 bases not matched to a gene. This CDR3 spans 15 amino acids. This CDR3 reads CASSFSGSYTDTQYF. Here the CDR3 DNA reads TGTGCCAGCAGCTTCAGCGGGAGTTACACAGATACGCAGTATTTT. Based on the CDR3 plus reference TRBV11-3 and TRBJ2-3, the full variable domain is EAGVVQSPRYKIIEKKQPVAFWCNPISGHNTLYWYLQNLGQGPELLIRYENEEAVDDSQLPKDRFSAERLKGVDSTLKIQPAELGDSAVYLCASSFSGSYTDTQYFGPGTRLTVL.

This clone was seen a single time. This chain joins TRBV6-6 and TRBJ2-6; D ambiguous. The ends were cut back, 5 bases at V and 2 bases at J, with 7 bases in the middle. This CDR3 spans 14 amino acids. Germline V gives CDR1 MNHNY, CDR2 SVGAGI (reference sequence). The CDR3 reads CASSGSAGANVLTF. CDR3 coding DNA: TGTGCCAGCAGTGGGTCGGCTGGGGCCAACGTCCTGACTTTC.

The chain couples TRBV28 to TRBJ1-2, with D possibly TRBD1 on 5 matching bases. The germline V gene encodes CDR1 MDHEN and CDR2 SYDVKM. Trimming cost V 6 bases and J 3 bases, with 14 bases left between them. The CDR3 extends over 14 amino acids. The CDR3 protein is CASRLQGGDYGYTF. The CDR3 DNA is TGTGCCAGCAGGCTCCAGGGAGGTGACTATGGCTACACCTTC.

The rearrangement joins TRBV5-8 to TRBJ2-3; 9 bases are shared with TRBD2. The CDR3 is made up of 16 amino acids. With 4 bases clipped from V and 1 base from J, the junction kept 7 bases outside the gene matches. Germline values: CDR1 SGHTS, CDR2 YDEGEE. CDR3 sequence: CASSGPTSGRTDTQYF. The CDR3 DNA follows: TGTGCCAGCAGCGGACCGACTAGCGGACGCACAGATACGCAGTATTTT. The full variable domain, rest sourced from reference TRBV5-8 and TRBJ2-3, is EAGVTQSPTHLIKTRGQQATLRCSPISGHTSVYWYQQALGLGLQFLLWYDEGEERNRGNFPPRFSGRQFPNYSSELNVNALELEDSALYLCASSGPTSGRTDTQYFGPGTRLTVL.